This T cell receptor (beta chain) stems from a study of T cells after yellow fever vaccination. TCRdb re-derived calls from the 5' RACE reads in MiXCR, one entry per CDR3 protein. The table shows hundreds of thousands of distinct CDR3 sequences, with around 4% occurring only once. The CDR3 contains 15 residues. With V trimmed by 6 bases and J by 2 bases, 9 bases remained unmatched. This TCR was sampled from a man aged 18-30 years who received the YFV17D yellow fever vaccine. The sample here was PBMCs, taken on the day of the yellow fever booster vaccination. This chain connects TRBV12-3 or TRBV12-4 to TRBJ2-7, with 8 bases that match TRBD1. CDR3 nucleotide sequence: TGTGCCAGCAGCCATCGACAGGGGCCCCCCTACGAGCAGTACTTC. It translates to CASSHRQGPPYEQYF.